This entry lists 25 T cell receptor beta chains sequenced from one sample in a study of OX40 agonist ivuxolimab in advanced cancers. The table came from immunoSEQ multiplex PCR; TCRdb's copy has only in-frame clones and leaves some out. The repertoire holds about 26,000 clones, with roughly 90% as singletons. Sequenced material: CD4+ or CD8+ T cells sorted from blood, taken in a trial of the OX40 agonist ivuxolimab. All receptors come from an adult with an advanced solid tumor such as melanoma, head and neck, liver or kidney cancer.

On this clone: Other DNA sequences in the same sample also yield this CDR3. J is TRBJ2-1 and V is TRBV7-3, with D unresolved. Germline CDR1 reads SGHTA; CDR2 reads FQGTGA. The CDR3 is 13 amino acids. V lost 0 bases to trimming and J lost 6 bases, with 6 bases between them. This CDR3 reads CASSLTGSNEQFF. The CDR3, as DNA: TGTGCCAGCAGCTTAACCGGGTCCAATGAGCAGTTCTTC.

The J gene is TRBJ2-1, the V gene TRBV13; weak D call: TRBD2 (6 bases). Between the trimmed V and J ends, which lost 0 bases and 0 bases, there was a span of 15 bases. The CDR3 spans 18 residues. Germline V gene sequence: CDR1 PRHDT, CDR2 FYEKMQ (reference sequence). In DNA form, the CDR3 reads TGTGCCAGCAGCTTAGGCGGTCGGGGACTTAGCTCCTACAATGAGCAGTTCTTC. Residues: CASSLGGRGLSSYNEQFF.

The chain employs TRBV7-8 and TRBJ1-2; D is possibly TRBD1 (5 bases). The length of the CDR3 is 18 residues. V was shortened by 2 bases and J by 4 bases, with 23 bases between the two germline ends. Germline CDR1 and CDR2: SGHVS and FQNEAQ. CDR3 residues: CASSLKSVPGNIPYGYTF. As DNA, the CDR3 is TGTGCCAGCAGCTTAAAATCGGTGCCAGGGAATATTCCCTATGGCTACACCTTC.

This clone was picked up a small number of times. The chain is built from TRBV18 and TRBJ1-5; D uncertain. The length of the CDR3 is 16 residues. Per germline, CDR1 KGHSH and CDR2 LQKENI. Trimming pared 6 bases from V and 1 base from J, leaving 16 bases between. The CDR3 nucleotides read TGTGCCAGCTCCCCGATCGGGGATTCCAGCAATCAGCCCCAGCATTTT. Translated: CASSPIGDSSNQPQHF.

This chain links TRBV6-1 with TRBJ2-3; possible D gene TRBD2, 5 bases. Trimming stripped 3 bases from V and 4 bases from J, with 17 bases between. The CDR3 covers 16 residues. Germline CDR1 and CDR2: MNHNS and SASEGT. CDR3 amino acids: CASSEVVGMGADTQYF. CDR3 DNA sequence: TGTGCCAGCAGTGAGGTGGTGGGGATGGGAGCAGATACGCAGTATTTT.

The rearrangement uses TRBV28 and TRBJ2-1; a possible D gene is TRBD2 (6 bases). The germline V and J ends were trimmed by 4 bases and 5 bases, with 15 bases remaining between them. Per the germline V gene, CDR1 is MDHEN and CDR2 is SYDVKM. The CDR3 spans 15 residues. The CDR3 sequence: CASSSETIADNEQFF. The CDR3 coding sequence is TGTGCCAGCAGTTCAGAAACCATAGCGGACAATGAGCAGTTCTTC.

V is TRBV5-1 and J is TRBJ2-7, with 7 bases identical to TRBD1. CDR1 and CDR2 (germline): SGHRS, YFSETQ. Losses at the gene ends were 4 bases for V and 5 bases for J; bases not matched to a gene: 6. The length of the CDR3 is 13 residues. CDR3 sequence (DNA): TGCGCCAGCAGCCCGACAGGGTACGACGAGCAGTACTTC. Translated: CASSPTGYDEQYF.

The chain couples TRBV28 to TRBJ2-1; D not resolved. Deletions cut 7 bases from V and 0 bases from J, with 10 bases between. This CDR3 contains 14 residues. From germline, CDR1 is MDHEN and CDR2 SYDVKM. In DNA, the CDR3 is TGTGCCAGCACGGTCCCGAGCTCCTACAATGAGCAGTTCTTC. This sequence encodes CASTVPSSYNEQFF.

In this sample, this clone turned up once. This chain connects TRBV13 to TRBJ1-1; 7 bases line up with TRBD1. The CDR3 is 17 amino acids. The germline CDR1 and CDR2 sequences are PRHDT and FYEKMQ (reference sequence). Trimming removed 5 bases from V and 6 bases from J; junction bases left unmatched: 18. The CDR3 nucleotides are TGTGCCAGCAGCACGTTCACTTTGACAGGGCCACCCGCTGAAGCTTTCTTT. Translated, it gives CASSTFTLTGPPAEAFF. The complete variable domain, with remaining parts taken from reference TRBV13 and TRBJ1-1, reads AAGVIQSPRHLIKEKRETATLKCYPIPRHDTVYWYQQGPGQDPQFLISFYEKMQSDKGSIPDRFSAQQFSDYHSELNMSSLELGDSALYFCASSTFTLTGPPAEAFFGQGTRLTVV.

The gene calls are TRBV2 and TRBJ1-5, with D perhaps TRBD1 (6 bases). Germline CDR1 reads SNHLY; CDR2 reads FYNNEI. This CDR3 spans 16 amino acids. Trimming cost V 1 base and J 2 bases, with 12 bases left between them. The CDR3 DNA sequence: TGTGCCAGCAGTGAAGACCAGGGGTTGGGCAATCAGCCCCAGCATTTT. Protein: CASSEDQGLGNQPQHF.

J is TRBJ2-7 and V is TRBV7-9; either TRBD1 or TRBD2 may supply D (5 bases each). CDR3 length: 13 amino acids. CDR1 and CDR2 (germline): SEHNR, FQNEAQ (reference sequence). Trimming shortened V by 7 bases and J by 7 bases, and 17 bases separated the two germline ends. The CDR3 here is CASTLFGTGEQYF. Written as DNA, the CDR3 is TGTGCCAGCACCCTATTCGGGACGGGAGAGCAGTACTTC.

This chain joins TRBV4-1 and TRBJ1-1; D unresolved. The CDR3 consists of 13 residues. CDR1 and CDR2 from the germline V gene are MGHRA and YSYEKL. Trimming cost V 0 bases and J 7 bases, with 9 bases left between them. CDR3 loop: CASSQDSVGEAFF. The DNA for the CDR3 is TGCGCCAGCAGCCAAGATAGTGTCGGTGAAGCTTTCTTT.

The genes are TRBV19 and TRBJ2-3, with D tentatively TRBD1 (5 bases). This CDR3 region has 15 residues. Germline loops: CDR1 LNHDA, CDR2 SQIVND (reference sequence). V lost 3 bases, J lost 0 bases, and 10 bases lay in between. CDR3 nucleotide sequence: TGTGCCAGTAGTATCCAGACAGTCAGCACAGATACGCAGTATTTT. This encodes CASSIQTVSTDTQYF. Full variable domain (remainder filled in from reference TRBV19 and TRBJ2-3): DGGITQSPKYLFRKEGQNVTLSCEQNLNHDAMYWYRQDPGQGLRLIYYSQIVNDFQKGDIAEGYSVSREKKESFPLTVTSAQKNPTAFYLCASSIQTVSTDTQYFGPGTRLTVL.

CDR3 bases: TGTGCCAGCAGCTTTGGACTAGCGGCTTACGAGCAGTACTTC. This gives the protein CASSFGLAAYEQYF. V gene TRBV6-1 combines with J gene TRBJ2-7, with TRBD2 matching 10 bases. CDR1 and CDR2 (germline): MNHNS, SASEGT. After removal of 6 bases from V and 4 bases from J, the junction contained 6 bases not matched to a gene. This CDR3 has 14 amino acids.

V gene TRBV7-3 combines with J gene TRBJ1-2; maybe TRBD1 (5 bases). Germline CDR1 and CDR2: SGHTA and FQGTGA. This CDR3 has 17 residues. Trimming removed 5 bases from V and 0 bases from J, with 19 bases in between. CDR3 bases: TGTGCCAGCAGCCCGGGGGGAGAGATTATAGCTAACTATGGCTACACCTTC. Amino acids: CASSPGGEIIANYGYTF.

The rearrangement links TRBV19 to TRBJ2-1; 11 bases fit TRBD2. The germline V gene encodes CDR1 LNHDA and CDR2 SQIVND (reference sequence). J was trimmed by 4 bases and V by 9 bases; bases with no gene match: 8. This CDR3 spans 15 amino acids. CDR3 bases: TGTGCCAGCTGGGGTAGCGGGAGGGAATACAATGAGCAGTTCTTC. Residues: CASWGSGREYNEQFF. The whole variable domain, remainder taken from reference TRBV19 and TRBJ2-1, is DGGITQSPKYLFRKEGQNVTLSCEQNLNHDAMYWYRQDPGQGLRLIYYSQIVNDFQKGDIAEGYSVSREKKESFPLTVTSAQKNPTAFYLCASWGSGREYNEQFFGPGTRLTVL.

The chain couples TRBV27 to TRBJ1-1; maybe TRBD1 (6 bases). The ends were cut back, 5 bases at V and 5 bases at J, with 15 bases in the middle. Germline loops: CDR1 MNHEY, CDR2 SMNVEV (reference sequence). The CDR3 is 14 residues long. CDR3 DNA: TGTGCCAGCAGTACAAACACAGGGAGGACTGAAGCTTTCTTT. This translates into CASSTNTGRTEAFF.

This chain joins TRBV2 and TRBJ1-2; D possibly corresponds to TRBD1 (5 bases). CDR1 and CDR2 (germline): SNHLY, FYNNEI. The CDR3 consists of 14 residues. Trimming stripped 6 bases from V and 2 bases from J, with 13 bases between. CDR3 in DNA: TGTGCCAGCAGGTCGACAGATGACAACTATGGCTACACCTTC. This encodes CASRSTDDNYGYTF.

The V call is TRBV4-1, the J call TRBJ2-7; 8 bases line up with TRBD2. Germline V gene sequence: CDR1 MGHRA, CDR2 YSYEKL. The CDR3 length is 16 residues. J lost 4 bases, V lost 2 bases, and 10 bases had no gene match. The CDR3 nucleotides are TGCGCCAGCAGCCAAAGTCCGACGGGAGGGTTTTACGAGCAGTACTTC. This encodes CASSQSPTGGFYEQYF.

CDR3 nucleotides: TGTGCCAGCAGTGACCCACGAGGGTCCAAAAACATTCAGTACTTC. Translated, it gives CASSDPRGSKNIQYF. The chain is built from TRBV6-4 and TRBJ2-4; possible D gene TRBD2, 5 bases. Germline CDR1 and CDR2: MRHNA and SNTAGT. V was cut by 2 bases and J by 2 bases, with 10 bases left in between. The CDR3 contains 15 residues.

The DNA for the CDR3 is TGCGCCAGCAGCTTGGGGGACATGAACACCGGGGAGCTGTTTTTT. Translating it yields CASSLGDMNTGELFF. J is TRBJ2-2 and V is TRBV5-1, with D perhaps matching TRBD1 (6 bases). In germline, CDR1 is SGHRS, CDR2 YFSETQ. Trimming cost V 0 bases and J 1 base, with 7 bases left between them. The CDR3 is 15 residues long.

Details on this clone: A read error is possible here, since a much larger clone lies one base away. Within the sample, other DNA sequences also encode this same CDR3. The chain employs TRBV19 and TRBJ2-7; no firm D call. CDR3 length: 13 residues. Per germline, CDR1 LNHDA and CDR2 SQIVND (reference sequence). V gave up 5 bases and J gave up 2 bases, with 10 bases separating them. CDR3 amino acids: CASSSDGAYEQYF. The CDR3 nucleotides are TGTGCCAGTAGTTCAGACGGAGCCTACGAGCAGTACTTC. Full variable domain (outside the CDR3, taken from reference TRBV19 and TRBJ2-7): DGGITQSPKYLFRKEGQNVTLSCEQNLNHDAMYWYRQDPGQGLRLIYYSQIVNDFQKGDIAEGYSVSREKKESFPLTVTSAQKNPTAFYLCASSSDGAYEQYFGPGTRLTVT.

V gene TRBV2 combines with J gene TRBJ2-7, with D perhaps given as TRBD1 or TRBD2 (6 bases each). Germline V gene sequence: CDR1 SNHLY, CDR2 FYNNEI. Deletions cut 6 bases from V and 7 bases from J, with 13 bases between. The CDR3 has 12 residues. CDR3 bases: TGTGCCAGCAGCAAGGGGGGCAGGGAGCAGTACTTC. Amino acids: CASSKGGREQYF.

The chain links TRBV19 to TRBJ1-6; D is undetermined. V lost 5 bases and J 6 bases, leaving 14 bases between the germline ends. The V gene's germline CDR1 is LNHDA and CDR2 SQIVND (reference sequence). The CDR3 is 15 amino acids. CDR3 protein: CASSGSVSSNSPLHF. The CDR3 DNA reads TGTGCCAGTAGTGGGTCCGTCTCGAGTAATTCACCCCTCCACTTT.

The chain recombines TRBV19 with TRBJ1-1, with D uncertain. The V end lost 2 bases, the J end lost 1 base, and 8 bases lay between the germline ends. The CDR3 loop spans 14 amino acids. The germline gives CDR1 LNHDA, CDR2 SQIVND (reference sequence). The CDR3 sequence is CASSISAANTEAFF. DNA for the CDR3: TGTGCCAGTAGTATATCAGCGGCGAACACTGAAGCTTTCTTT.